This T cell receptor beta chain emerged from a study of CD8+CD57+ T cells in acquired aplastic anemia. Study context: DNA recovered from sorted CD4+ and CD8+ cells had a mean of around 3.2 ug. Findings and limits, study-wide: CD8+ Simpson's diversity in patients was not significantly different from that in controls.

The length of the CDR3 is 15 residues. Germline-derived CDR1 and CDR2 are DFQATT and SNEGSKA (reference sequence). The template for TCR beta VDJ and CDR3 sequence profiling was genomic DNA. TCRdb called the reads again in MiXCR, with one record for every CDR3 protein. The table shows more than 200,000 distinct CDR3 sequences, with roughly 45% occurring only once. A word on this clonotype: The antigen remains unidentified. Mismatch with germline at one junction end may stem from a read error.

CD8+CD57+ cell expansion had been shown by flow cytometry in patients chosen for sequencing. Material for sequencing was sorted CD4+, CD8+, or CD8+CD57+ T cells (not recorded which) from PBMCs. The rearrangement uses TRBV20-1 and TRBJ2-7; D is perhaps TRBD2 (7 bases). This TCR derives from a human donor with aplastic anemia. In DNA form, the CDR3 reads TGCAGTGCTAGAGGGGGGGGCGGTGGGACCTACGGGCAGTACTTC. Amino acids: CSARGGGGGTYGQYF.